This T cell receptor (beta chain) emerged from a study of Ad26.COV2.S vaccination and SARS-CoV-2 variants. Data came from immunoSEQ multiplex PCR; TCRdb stores just in-frame clones and leaves some out. This sample has roughly 390,000 clones; around nine tenths occur once, and the top ten carry 3.5%. A word on this clone: Its antigen is as yet unknown.

Treatment indicated: about 20 received Ad26.COV2.S at low or high dose, single or two shots; about 5 received placebo; per-sample allocation not given. The study sampled participants on day 63 after the first vaccine or placebo injection. The CDR3 totals 14 residues. The germline V gene encodes CDR1 SGHNT and CDR2 YENEEA. The junction had 4 bases not matched to a gene; V was cut back by 0 bases and J by 6 bases. Study results and limitations: Among vaccine recipients, spike-specific TCR breadth exceeded that of placebo recipients.

Sequences were derived from peripheral blood, sampled in a trial of Ad26.COV2.S vaccine versus placebo. V and J are TRBV11-3 and TRBJ2-7; 8 nucleotides line up with TRBD2. The TCR comes from a person aged 18-60 years who received the Ad26.COV2.S COVID-19 vaccine or a placebo. As DNA, the CDR3 is TGTGCCAGCAGCTTAGATCCAACTAGCGGCGAGCAGTACTTC. It specifies CASSLDPTSGEQYF.